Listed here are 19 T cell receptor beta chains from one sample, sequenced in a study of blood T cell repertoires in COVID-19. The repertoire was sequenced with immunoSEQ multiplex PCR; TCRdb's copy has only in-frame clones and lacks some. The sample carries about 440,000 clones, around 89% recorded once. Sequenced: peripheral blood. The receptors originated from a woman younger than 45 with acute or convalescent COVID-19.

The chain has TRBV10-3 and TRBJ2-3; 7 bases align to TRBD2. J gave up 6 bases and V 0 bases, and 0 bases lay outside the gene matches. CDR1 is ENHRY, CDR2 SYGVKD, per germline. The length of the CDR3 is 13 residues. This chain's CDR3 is CAISESGGDTQYF. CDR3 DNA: TGTGCCATCAGTGAGTCCGGGGGGGATACGCAGTATTTT.

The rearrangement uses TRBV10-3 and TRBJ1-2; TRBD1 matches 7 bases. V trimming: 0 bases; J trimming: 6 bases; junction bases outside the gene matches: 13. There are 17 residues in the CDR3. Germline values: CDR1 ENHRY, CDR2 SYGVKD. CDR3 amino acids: CAISESAFPGQQNGYTF. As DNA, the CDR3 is TGTGCCATCAGTGAGTCAGCTTTTCCGGGACAGCAGAATGGCTACACCTTC.

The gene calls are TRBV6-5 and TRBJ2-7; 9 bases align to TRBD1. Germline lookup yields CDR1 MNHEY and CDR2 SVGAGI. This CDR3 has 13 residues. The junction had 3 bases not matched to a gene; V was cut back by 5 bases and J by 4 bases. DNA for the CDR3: TGTGCCAGCAGTCGGGACAGGGCGTACGAGCAGTACTTC. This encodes CASSRDRAYEQYF.

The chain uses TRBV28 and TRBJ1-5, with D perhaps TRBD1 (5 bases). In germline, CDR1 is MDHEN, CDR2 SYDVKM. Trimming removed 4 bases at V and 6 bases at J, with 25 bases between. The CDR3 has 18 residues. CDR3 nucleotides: TGTGCCAGCAGTTCTACCCTGGTCAGGGTAAATTTTGGTCAGCCCCAGCATTTT. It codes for CASSSTLVRVNFGQPQHF.

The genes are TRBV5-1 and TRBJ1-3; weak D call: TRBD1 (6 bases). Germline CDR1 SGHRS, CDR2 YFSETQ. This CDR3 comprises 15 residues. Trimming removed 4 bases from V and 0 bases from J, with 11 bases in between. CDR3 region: CASSPGTSSGNTIYF. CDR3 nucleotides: TGCGCCAGCAGCCCCGGGACAAGCTCTGGAAACACCATATATTTT. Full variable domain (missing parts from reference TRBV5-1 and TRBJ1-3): KAGVTQTPRYLIKTRGQQVTLSCSPISGHRSVSWYQQTPGQGLQFLFEYFSETQRNKGNFPGRFSGRQFSNSRSEMNVSTLELGDSALYLCASSPGTSSGNTIYFGEGSWLTVV.

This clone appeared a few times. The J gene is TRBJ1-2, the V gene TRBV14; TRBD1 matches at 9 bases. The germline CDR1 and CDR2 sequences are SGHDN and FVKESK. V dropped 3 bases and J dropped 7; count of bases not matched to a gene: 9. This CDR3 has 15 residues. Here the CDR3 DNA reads TGTGCCAGCAGCCAGGCCCGTACAGGGGGCAGTGGCTACACCTTC. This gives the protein CASSQARTGGSGYTF.

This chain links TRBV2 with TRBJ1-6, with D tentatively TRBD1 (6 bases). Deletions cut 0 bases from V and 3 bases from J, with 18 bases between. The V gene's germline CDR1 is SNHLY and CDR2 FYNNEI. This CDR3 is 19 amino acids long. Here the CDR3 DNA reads TGTGCCAGCAGTGAAGCGGGGGGGCTGGTTTCTTTCTATAATTCACCCCTCCACTTT. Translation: CASSEAGGLVSFYNSPLHF.

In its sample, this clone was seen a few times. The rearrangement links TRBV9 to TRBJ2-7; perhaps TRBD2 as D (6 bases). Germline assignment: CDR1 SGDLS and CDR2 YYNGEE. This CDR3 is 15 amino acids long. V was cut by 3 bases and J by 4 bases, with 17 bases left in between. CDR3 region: CASSGDLGFSYEQYF. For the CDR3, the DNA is TGTGCCAGCAGCGGGGACTTAGGCTTCTCGTACGAGCAGTACTTC.

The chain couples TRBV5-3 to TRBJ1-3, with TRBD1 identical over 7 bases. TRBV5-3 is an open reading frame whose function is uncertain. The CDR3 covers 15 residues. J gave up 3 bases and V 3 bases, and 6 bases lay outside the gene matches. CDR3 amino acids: CARSSEGDSGNTIYF. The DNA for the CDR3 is TGTGCCAGAAGCTCAGAGGGGGACAGTGGAAACACCATATATTTT.

CDR3 amino acids: CASTQDRGRNTEAFF. Written as DNA, the CDR3 is TGTGCCAGCACCCAGGACAGGGGTAGGAACACTGAAGCTTTCTTT. The chain has TRBV28 and TRBJ1-1, with 9 nucleotides matching TRBD1. J lost 1 base, V lost 7 bases, and 7 bases had no gene match. CDR1 is MDHEN, CDR2 SYDVKM, per germline. The CDR3 consists of 15 residues.

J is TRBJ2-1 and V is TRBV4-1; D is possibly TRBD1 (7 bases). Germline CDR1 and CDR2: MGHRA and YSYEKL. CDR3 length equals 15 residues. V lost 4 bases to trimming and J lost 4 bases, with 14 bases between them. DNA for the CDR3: TGCGCCAGCAGCCTCGGGGGACAGAGTTACAATGAGCAGTTCTTC. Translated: CASSLGGQSYNEQFF.

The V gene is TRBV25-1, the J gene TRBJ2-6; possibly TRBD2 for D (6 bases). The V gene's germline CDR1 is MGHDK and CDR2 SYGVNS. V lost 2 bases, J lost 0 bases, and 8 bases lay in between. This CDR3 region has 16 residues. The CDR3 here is CASSEGGTSGANVLTF. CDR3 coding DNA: TGTGCCAGCAGTGAAGGGGGGACCTCTGGGGCCAACGTCCTGACTTTC.

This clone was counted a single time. CDR3 bases: TGTGCCAGCAGTTATCCGACTAGGGAATCCTACGAGCAGTACTTC. It translates to CASSYPTRESYEQYF. The chain recombines TRBV6-6 with TRBJ2-7; tentative D call: TRBD2 (6 bases). V dropped 3 bases and J dropped 1 base, with 13 bases sitting between them. The germline gives CDR1 MNHNY, CDR2 SVGAGI (reference sequence). CDR3 size: 15 residues.

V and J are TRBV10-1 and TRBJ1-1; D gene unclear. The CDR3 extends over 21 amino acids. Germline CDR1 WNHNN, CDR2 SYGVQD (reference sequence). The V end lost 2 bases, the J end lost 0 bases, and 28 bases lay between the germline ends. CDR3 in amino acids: CASSEPAARASKPLMNTEAFF. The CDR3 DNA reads TGCGCCAGCAGTGAGCCTGCCGCGAGAGCCTCCAAACCCCTTATGAACACTGAAGCTTTCTTT.

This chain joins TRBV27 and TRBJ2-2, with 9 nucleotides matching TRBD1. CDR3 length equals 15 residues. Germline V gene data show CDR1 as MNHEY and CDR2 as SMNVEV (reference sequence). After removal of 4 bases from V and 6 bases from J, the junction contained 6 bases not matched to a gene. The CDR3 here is CASSSGTGYAGELFF. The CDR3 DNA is TGTGCCAGCAGTTCGGGGACAGGGTACGCCGGGGAGCTGTTTTTT.

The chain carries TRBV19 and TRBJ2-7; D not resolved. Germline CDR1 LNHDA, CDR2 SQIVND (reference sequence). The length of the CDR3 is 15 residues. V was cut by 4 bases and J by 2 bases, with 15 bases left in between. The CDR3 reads CASSTRSQPPYEQYF. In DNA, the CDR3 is TGTGCCAGTAGTACGAGGAGCCAACCTCCCTACGAGCAGTACTTC.

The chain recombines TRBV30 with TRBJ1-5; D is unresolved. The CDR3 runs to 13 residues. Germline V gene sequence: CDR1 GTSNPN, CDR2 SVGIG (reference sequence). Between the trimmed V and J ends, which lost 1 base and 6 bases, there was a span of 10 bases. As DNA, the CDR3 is TGTGCCTGGAGTGGAGGTTCGGGTCAGCCCCAGCATTTT. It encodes CAWSGGSGQPQHF.

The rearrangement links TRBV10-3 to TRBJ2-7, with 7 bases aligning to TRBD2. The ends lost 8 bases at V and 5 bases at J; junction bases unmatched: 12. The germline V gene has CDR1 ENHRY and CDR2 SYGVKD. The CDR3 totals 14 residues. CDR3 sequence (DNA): TGTGCCATCGCCGCGACTAGCAAGGTCCACGAGCAGTACTTC. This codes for CAIAATSKVHEQYF.

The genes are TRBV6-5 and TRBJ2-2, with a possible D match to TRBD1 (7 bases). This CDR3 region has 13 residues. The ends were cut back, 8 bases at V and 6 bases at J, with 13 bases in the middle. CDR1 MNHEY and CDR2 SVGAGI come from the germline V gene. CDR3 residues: CASGDREAGELFF. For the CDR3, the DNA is TGTGCCAGCGGCGACAGGGAGGCCGGGGAGCTGTTTTTT.